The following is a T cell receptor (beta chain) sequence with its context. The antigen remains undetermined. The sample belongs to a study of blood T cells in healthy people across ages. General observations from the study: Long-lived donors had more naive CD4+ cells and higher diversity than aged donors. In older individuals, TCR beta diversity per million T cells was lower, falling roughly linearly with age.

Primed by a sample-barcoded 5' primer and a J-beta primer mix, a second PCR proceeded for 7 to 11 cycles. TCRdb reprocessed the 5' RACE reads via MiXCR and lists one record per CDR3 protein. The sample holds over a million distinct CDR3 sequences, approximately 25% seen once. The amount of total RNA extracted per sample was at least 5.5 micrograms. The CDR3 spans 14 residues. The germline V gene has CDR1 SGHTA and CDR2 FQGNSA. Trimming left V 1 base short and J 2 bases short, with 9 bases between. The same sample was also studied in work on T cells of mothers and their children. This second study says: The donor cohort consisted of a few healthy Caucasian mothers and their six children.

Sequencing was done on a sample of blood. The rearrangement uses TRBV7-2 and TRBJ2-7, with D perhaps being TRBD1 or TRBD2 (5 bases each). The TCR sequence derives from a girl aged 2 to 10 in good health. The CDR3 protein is CASSLGDAAYEQYF. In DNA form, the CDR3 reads TGTGCCAGCAGCTTAGGGGACGCCGCCTACGAGCAGTACTTC.